The source of this T cell receptor beta chain is a study of blood T cell repertoires in COVID-19. Study-wide background: COVID-19 samples from acute and convalescent phases originated in the United States, Italy and Spain. The analysed material was cDNA or gDNA that came from T cells, B-cell-depleted T cells, or PBMCs.

As handled by the study authors: Reference gene primer amplification gave estimated nucleated cell counts. TCRdb's copy holds only in-frame clones and misses some; the assay was immunoSEQ multiplex PCR. From that table come the V and J calls and clone size; the DNA was used to work out D and trimming. The sample shows some 260,000 clones, about 86% of them seen only once. Individuals aged roughly 18 to 95 years were recruited from 24 US areas. Germline V gene data show CDR1 as LGHDT and CDR2 as YNNKEL (reference sequence). Trimming took off 1 base at V and 4 bases at J, with 13 bases between the two ends. The CDR3 totals 15 residues.

Sequenced: PBMCs or T cells enriched from blood (not recorded which). The source is a man aged 25-40 years with acute COVID-19. The chain couples TRBV3-1 (or the pseudogene TRBV3-2) to TRBJ1-2; D not resolved. For the CDR3, the DNA is TGTGCCAGCAGCCAAGGCGGGGTGCGGGGCTATGGCTACACCTTC. It specifies CASSQGGVRGYGYTF.